A single sample is the source of the 30 T cell receptor beta chains below, sequenced in a study of beta chain features in type 1 diabetes. Study-level points and caveats: Among all four CD4+ subsets, Type 1 diabetes patients had TCRB CDR3s that were moderately but significantly shorter.

The investigators reverse transcribed all of the isolated RNA, so they sequenced expressed TCRB transcripts. Libraries were prepared by immunoSEQ multiplex PCR; TCRdb keeps only in-frame clonotypes and omits some of them. Of 95,000 to 150,000 clones in the sample, about 16% were seen once. These receptors' antigens are unknown. Sequencing was carried out using central memory CD4+ T cells from blood. These receptors came from a man aged 25-40 years with type 1 diabetes.

In its sample, this clone was seen a few times. The J gene is TRBJ2-7, the V gene TRBV11-2, with a possible D match to TRBD1 (5 bases). The V end lost 2 bases, the J end lost 3 bases, and 11 bases lay between the germline ends. This CDR3 has 14 amino acids. CDR1 and CDR2 (germline): SGHAT, FQNNGV. The CDR3 protein is CASSLRAGFYEQYF. The CDR3 nucleotides are TGTGCCAGCAGCTTAAGGGCAGGGTTCTACGAGCAGTACTTC. Full variable domain (remainder filled in from reference TRBV11-2 and TRBJ2-7): EAGVAQSPRYKIIEKRQSVAFWCNPISGHATLYWYQQILGQGPKLLIQFQNNGVVDDSQLPKDRFSAERLKGVDSTLKIQPAKLEDSAVYLCASSLRAGFYEQYFGPGTRLTVT.

This clone was found a few times. The chain joins TRBV29-1 to TRBJ2-1; 9 nucleotides align to TRBD1. Germline CDR1 SQVTM, CDR2 ANQGSEA. The CDR3 sequence is 14 residues long. J gave up 10 bases and V 4 bases, and 11 bases lay outside the gene matches. CDR3 bases: TGCAGCGTTGGTGGACAGGGGCTTGGGGGCGAGCAGTTCTTC. Protein: CSVGGQGLGGEQFF.

This chain links TRBV4-3 with TRBJ2-3; 10 nucleotides line up with TRBD1. Trimming cost V 2 bases and J 5 bases; bases outside gene matches: 10. Germline V gives CDR1 LGHNA, CDR2 YSLEER. CDR3 size: 17 residues. The CDR3 nucleotides read TGCGCCAGCAGCCAAATGACAGGGGGCGCAATTGGAGATACGCAGTATTTT. Encoded protein: CASSQMTGGAIGDTQYF.

The chain employs TRBV7-3 and TRBJ1-1; the D is unclear. Between the trimmed V and J ends, which lost 5 bases and 0 bases, there was a span of 10 bases. Germline lookup yields CDR1 SGHTA and CDR2 FQGTGA. The CDR3 length is 14 residues. The CDR3 reads CASSLSSMNTEAFF. CDR3 sequence (DNA): TGTGCCAGCAGCCTCAGCTCGATGAACACTGAAGCTTTCTTT.

This clone has more than one count but fewer than ten. The chain has TRBV9 and TRBJ1-2; 7 positions match TRBD1. V dropped 0 bases and J dropped 8; count of bases not matched to a gene: 10. CDR1 is SGDLS, CDR2 YYNGEE, per germline. The CDR3 has 15 amino acids. CDR3 DNA: TGTGCCAGCAGCGTAGATATTTCGACAGGGCGAGGCTACACCTTC. Its translation: CASSVDISTGRGYTF. Complete variable domain (other parts from reference TRBV9 and TRBJ1-2): DSGVTQTPKHLITATGQRVTLRCSPRSGDLSVYWYQQSLDQGLQFLIQYYNGEERAKGNILERFSAQQFPDLHSELNLSSLELGDSALYFCASSVDISTGRGYTFGSGTRLTVV.

This clone was found many times. V gene TRBV18 combines with J gene TRBJ1-1, with D possibly TRBD1 on 5 matching bases. This CDR3 has 14 amino acids. Looked up from germline, CDR1 is KGHSH and CDR2 is LQKENI. The ends were cut back, 3 bases at V and 2 bases at J, with 10 bases in the middle. CDR3 sequence (DNA): TGTGCCAGCTCACCTCAGGGAATAAACACTGAAGCTTTCTTT. Translation: CASSPQGINTEAFF.

This clone was seen a handful of times. This chain connects TRBV4-2 to TRBJ1-6, with TRBD1 matching 7 bases. The germline CDR1 and CDR2 sequences are LGHNA and YNFKEQ. V trimming: 5 bases; J trimming: 4 bases; junction bases outside the gene matches: 8. This CDR3 spans 16 amino acids. This chain's CDR3 is CASSYSPGQYNSPLHF. The CDR3 bases are TGTGCCAGCAGCTACTCACCGGGACAGTATAATTCACCCCTCCACTTT.

CDR3 protein: CASNQQGAPYNEQFF. The CDR3 DNA reads TGTGCCAGCAACCAACAGGGGGCCCCCTACAATGAGCAGTTCTTC. The chain is built from TRBV6-5 and TRBJ2-1, with 9 positions matching TRBD1. V was clipped by 7 bases and J by 2 bases; unmatched bases: 6. The CDR3 is 15 residues long. CDR1 MNHEY and CDR2 SVGAGI come from the germline V gene.

The chain recombines TRBV4-3 with TRBJ2-1, with D uncertain. Germline V gene lookup returns CDR1 LGHNA and CDR2 YSLEER. V was pared by 2 bases and J by 1 base, with 6 bases between. The CDR3 covers 14 residues. In nucleotides, the CDR3 is TGCGCCAGCAGCCAATTTGGGTCCTACAATGAGCAGTTCTTC. It is translated as CASSQFGSYNEQFF.

This clone was observed a handful of times. V gene TRBV30 combines with J gene TRBJ1-2; TRBD1 is a possible D gene (5 bases). CDR1 and CDR2 from the germline V gene are GTSNPN and SVGIG (reference sequence). With 7 bases removed from V and 0 bases from J, the gap between germline ends came to 9 bases. The length of the CDR3 is 12 residues. CDR3 sequence (DNA): TGTGCCTCCAGGGACGCTAACTATGGCTACACCTTC. Translation: CASRDANYGYTF.

The CDR3 here is CSVGWGTDTQYF. In DNA, the CDR3 is TGCAGCGTTGGTTGGGGCACAGATACGCAGTATTTT. J is TRBJ2-3 and V is TRBV29-1; no reliable D call. This CDR3 region has 12 residues. V was trimmed by 4 bases and J by 1 base, leaving 6 bases between them. CDR1 and CDR2 (germline): SQVTM, ANQGSEA.

This clone occurred a few times. The chain links TRBV6-6 to TRBJ1-2, with D possibly being TRBD1 (6 bases). This CDR3 spans 15 amino acids. V was shortened by 4 bases and J by 6 bases, with 18 bases between the two germline ends. The germline CDR1 and CDR2 sequences are MNHNY and SVGAGI (reference sequence). In DNA, the CDR3 is TGTGCCAGCAGTTCCAAGGACAGTGGTTACAATGGCTACACCTTC. Translated, it gives CASSSKDSGYNGYTF.

The V call is TRBV29-1, the J call TRBJ1-3; no clear D gene. Trimming took 3 bases from V and 0 from J, leaving 6 bases between them. Germline assignment: CDR1 SQVTM and CDR2 ANQGSEA. The CDR3 spans 13 residues. CDR3 loop: CSVEPSSGNTIYF. In DNA form, the CDR3 reads TGCAGCGTTGAGCCGTCCTCTGGAAACACCATATATTTT. Full variable domain (missing parts from reference TRBV29-1 and TRBJ1-3): SAVISQKPSRDICQRGTSLTIQCQVDSQVTMMFWYRQQPGQSLTLIATANQGSEATYESGFVIDKFPISRPNLTFSTLTVSNMSPEDSSIYLCSVEPSSGNTIYFGEGSWLTVV.

The chain carries TRBV4-3 and TRBJ1-2, with D possibly TRBD1 on 5 matching bases. Germline loops: CDR1 LGHNA, CDR2 YSLEER. V was clipped by 0 bases and J by 8 bases, with 10 bases between them. This CDR3 contains 13 residues. CDR3 coding DNA: TGCGCCAGCAGCCAAGAGAGGGGCGGCGGCTACACCTTC. Translation: CASSQERGGGYTF.

This clone has more than one count but fewer than ten. This chain connects TRBV7-9 to TRBJ2-3; 8 bases agree with TRBD2. V gave up 1 base and J gave up 5 bases; unmatched junction bases: 5. The V gene's germline CDR1 is SEHNR and CDR2 FQNEAQ (reference sequence). There are 15 residues in the CDR3. The CDR3, as DNA: TGTGCCAGCAGCTTAGTCGGGGGGGCCGTAGATACGCAGTATTTT. Its translation: CASSLVGGAVDTQYF. Complete variable domain (other parts from reference TRBV7-9 and TRBJ2-3): DTGVSQNPRHKITKRGQNVTFRCDPISEHNRLYWYRQTLGQGPEFLTYFQNEAQLEKSRLLSDRFSAERPKGSFSTLEIQRTEQGDSAMYLCASSLVGGAVDTQYFGPGTRLTVL.

The genes are TRBV5-4 and TRBJ2-3; 9 bases agree with TRBD1. CDR1 and CDR2 (germline): SGHNT, YYREEE (reference sequence). The CDR3 sequence is 15 residues long. The V gene end was trimmed by 4 bases and the J gene end by 4 bases; junction bases not matched to a gene: 7. The CDR3 sequence: CASSDPGTGSDTQYF. The CDR3 DNA reads TGTGCCAGCAGCGACCCCGGGACAGGGTCAGATACGCAGTATTTT.

In its sample, this clone was seen a few times. The V call is TRBV4-3, the J call TRBJ1-2; TRBD1 aligns across 7 bases. With V trimmed by 3 bases and J by 3 bases, 7 bases remained unmatched. This CDR3 region has 15 residues. Germline V gene data show CDR1 as LGHNA and CDR2 as YSLEER. CDR3 amino acids: CASSHQQGMDYGYTF. Here the CDR3 DNA reads TGCGCCAGCAGCCACCAACAGGGGATGGACTATGGCTACACCTTC.

Notes on this clone: Other DNA sequences of this sample code for an identical CDR3. The rearrangement joins TRBV5-6 to TRBJ1-5; D is perhaps TRBD1 (5 bases). The CDR3 is 16 residues long. V lost 0 bases and J 0 bases, leaving 10 bases between the germline ends. The germline V gene encodes CDR1 SGHDT and CDR2 YYEEEE. The CDR3 DNA reads TGTGCCAGCAGCTTGGCGGGGGACCCTAGCAATCAGCCCCAGCATTTT. Protein sequence: CASSLAGDPSNQPQHF.

This clone was seen repeatedly, ten times or more. This chain uses TRBV11-2 with TRBJ2-2, with D uncertain. The CDR3 consists of 12 residues. With 5 bases removed from V and 8 bases from J, the gap between germline ends came to 9 bases. The germline CDR1 and CDR2 sequences are SGHAT and FQNNGV. The CDR3 loop is CASSGRSGELFF. The CDR3 nucleotides read TGTGCCAGCAGCGGACGATCGGGGGAGCTGTTTTTT.

The V call is TRBV5-1, the J call TRBJ2-2, with 7 bases fitting TRBD2. V trimming: 4 bases; J trimming: 1 base; junction bases outside the gene matches: 7. The CDR3 spans 16 residues. Germline loops: CDR1 SGHRS, CDR2 YFSETQ. CDR3 DNA: TGCGCCAGCAGCGGACGACTAGCAGGGAACACCGGGGAGCTGTTTTTT. It yields the protein CASSGRLAGNTGELFF.

This clone has a count of ten or more. The J gene is TRBJ2-2, the V gene TRBV7-2, with 11 bases matching TRBD1. The germline V gene has CDR1 SGHTA and CDR2 FQGNSA. The CDR3 is 14 residues long. With V trimmed by 5 bases and J by 7 bases, 3 bases remained unmatched. The CDR3 reads CASSRDRGDGELFF. CDR3 nucleotide sequence: TGTGCCAGCAGCAGGGACAGGGGGGACGGGGAGCTGTTTTTT.

This chain joins TRBV14 and TRBJ2-3; D is undetermined. Trimming stripped 1 base from V and 6 bases from J, with 5 bases between. The CDR3 contains 12 residues. In germline, CDR1 is SGHDN, CDR2 FVKESK. CDR3 residues: CASSQGRDTQYF. CDR3 bases: TGTGCCAGCAGCCAAGGACGGGATACGCAGTATTTT.

This clone has just a few counts. The chain recombines TRBV18 with TRBJ2-7; D is unresolved. CDR1 is KGHSH and CDR2 is LQKENI in the germline V gene. Trimming pared 0 bases from V and 2 bases from J, leaving 11 bases between. This CDR3 region has 15 residues. The CDR3 region has the DNA TGTGCCAGCTCACCACCGGTCGGCTCCCCCTACGAGCAGTACTTC. Protein product: CASSPPVGSPYEQYF.

A remark on this clone: A read error is the likely source, as a far larger clone sits one nucleotide away. The sample contains more than one DNA sequence encoding this CDR3. The chain couples TRBV28 to TRBJ1-4, with a tentative D call TRBD1 (6 bases). Germline V gene data show CDR1 as MDHEN and CDR2 as SYDVKM. Trimming shortened V by 2 bases and J by 2 bases, and 12 bases separated the two germline ends. CDR3 size: 16 residues. This chain's CDR3 is CASSLIGQGTNEKLFF. CDR3 bases: TGTGCCAGCAGTTTAATCGGGCAGGGGACTAATGAAAAACTGTTTTTT.

The chain couples TRBV7-9 to TRBJ1-2; 9 nucleotides match TRBD1. Germline values: CDR1 SEHNR, CDR2 FQNEAQ (reference sequence). J gave up 8 bases and V 3 bases, and 7 bases lay outside the gene matches. The CDR3 sequence is 14 residues long. The CDR3 coding sequence is TGTGCCAGCAGCTTTAGGGGACAGGGACCCGGCTACACCTTC. Translating it yields CASSFRGQGPGYTF.

V is TRBV28 and J is TRBJ2-7, with no clear D. The CDR3 totals 16 residues. The germline V and J ends were trimmed by 4 bases and 4 bases, with 20 bases remaining between them. Germline V gene data show CDR1 as MDHEN and CDR2 as SYDVKM. CDR3 DNA: TGTGCCAGCAGTTCCCCTGGACGGTCGGCAGGATACGAGCAGTACTTC. Residues: CASSSPGRSAGYEQYF.

Turning to this clone: A single base is all that separates this from a far larger clone, so a read error is likely. The CDR3 spells CASSWTGSADSPLHF. The CDR3 DNA is TGTGCCAGCTCATGGACAGGGAGTGCAGATTCACCCCTCCACTTT. The chain couples TRBV18 to TRBJ1-6; 8 nucleotides match TRBD1. Germline trimming cut 5 bases from V and 8 bases from J; bases unmatched to any gene: 8. Germline-derived CDR1 and CDR2 are KGHSH and LQKENI. The CDR3 is made up of 15 amino acids.

The rearrangement links TRBV19 to TRBJ2-7; the D gene is possibly TRBD1 (6 bases). Trimming left V 5 bases short and J 9 bases short, with 23 bases between. Germline-derived CDR1 and CDR2 are LNHDA and SQIVND (reference sequence). The length of the CDR3 is 15 residues. The DNA for the CDR3 is TGTGCCAGTAGTTCCGCACAGGGTAGCAGGTTGAGGCAGTACTTC. Translated, it gives CASSSAQGSRLRQYF. The variable domain in full, with the rest retrieved from reference TRBV19 and TRBJ2-7, is DGGITQSPKYLFRKEGQNVTLSCEQNLNHDAMYWYRQDPGQGLRLIYYSQIVNDFQKGDIAEGYSVSREKKESFPLTVTSAQKNPTAFYLCASSSAQGSRLRQYFGPGTRLTVT.

The chain carries TRBV30 and TRBJ2-1, with D possibly being TRBD2 (6 bases). The germline CDR1 and CDR2 sequences are GTSNPN and SVGIG (reference sequence). The CDR3 runs 18 residues. The V end was cut by 1 base, the J end by 9 bases, with 28 bases between. The CDR3 region is CAWSATLVERAGTGEQFF. The CDR3 nucleotides are TGTGCCTGGAGTGCCACCTTGGTTGAGCGAGCGGGTACGGGTGAGCAGTTCTTC.

V and J are TRBV7-2 and TRBJ1-6; no reliable D call. The CDR3 is made up of 15 amino acids. CDR1 SGHTA and CDR2 FQGNSA come from the germline V gene. The V and J ends lost 5 bases and 0 bases respectively, with 8 bases between them. The CDR3 DNA sequence: TGTGCCAGCAGCCCCGCGAGCTCCTATAATTCACCCCTCCACTTT. Translation: CASSPASSYNSPLHF.